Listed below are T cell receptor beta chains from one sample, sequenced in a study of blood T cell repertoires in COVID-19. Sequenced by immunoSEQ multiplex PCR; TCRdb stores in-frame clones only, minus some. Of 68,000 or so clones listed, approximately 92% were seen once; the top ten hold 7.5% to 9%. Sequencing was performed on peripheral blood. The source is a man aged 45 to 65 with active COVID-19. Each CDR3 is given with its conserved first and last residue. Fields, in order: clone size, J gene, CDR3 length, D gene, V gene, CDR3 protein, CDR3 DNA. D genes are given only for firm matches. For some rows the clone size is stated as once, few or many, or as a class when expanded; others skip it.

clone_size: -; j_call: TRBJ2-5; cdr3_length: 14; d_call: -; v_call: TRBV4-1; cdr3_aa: CASSQERAQETQYF; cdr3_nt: TGCGCCAGCAGCCAGGAGCGGGCGCAGGAGACCCAGTACTTC
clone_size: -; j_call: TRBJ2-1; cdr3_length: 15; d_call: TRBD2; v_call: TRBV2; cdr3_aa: CASSDVGGGVDEQFF; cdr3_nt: TGTGCCAGCAGTGATGTGGGCGGGGGGGTTGATGAGCAGTTCTTC
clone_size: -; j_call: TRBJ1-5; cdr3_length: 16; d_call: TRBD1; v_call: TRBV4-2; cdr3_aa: CASSQERGLSNQPQHF; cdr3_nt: TGTGCCAGCAGCCAAGAGAGGGGGCTAAGCAATCAGCCCCAGCATTTT
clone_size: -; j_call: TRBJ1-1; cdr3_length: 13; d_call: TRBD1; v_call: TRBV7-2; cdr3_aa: CASSSGGYTEAFF; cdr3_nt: TGTGCCAGCAGTTCAGGGGGGTACACTGAAGCTTTCTTT
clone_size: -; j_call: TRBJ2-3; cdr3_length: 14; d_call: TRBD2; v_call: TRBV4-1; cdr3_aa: CASSQEGGTDTQYF; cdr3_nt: TGCGCCAGCAGCCAAGAGGGAGGGACAGATACGCAGTATTTT
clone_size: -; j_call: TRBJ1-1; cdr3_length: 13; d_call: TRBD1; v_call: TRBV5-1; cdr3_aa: CASSLTGDTEAFF; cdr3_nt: TGCGCCAGCAGCTTGACAGGGGACACTGAAGCTTTCTTT
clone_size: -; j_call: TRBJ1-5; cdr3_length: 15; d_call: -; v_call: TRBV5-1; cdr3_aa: CASSLDDRGNQPQHF; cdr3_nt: TGCGCCAGCAGCTTGGACGACAGAGGCAATCAGCCCCAGCATTTT
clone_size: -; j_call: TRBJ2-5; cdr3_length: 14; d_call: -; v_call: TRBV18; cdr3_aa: CASSPTGSRETQYF; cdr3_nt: TGTGCCAGCTCACCCACAGGGTCGAGGGAGACCCAGTACTTC
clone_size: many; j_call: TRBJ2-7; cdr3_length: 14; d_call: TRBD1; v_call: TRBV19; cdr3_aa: CASSTRDSVWEQYF; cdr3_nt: TGTGCCAGTAGTACCCGGGACAGTGTTTGGGAGCAGTACTTC
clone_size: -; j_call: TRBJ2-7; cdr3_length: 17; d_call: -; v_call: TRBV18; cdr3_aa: CASSPPLRVKVVHEQYF; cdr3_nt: TGTGCCAGCTCACCACCGCTGCGGGTTAAGGTCGTCCACGAGCAGTACTTC
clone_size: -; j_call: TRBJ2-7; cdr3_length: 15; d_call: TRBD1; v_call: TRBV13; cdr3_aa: CASSLVGQGFDEQYF; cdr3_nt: TGTGCCAGCAGCTTAGTTGGACAGGGATTTGACGAGCAGTACTTC
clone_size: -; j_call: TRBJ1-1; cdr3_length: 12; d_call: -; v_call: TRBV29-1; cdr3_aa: CTGRGRDTEAFF; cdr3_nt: TGCACCGGCAGGGGTAGGGACACTGAAGCTTTCTTT
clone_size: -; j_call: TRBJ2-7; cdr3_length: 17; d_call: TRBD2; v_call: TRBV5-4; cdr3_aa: CASSSGTSGGAAYEQYF; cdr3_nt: TGTGCCAGCAGCTCAGGGACTAGCGGGGGGGCCGCCTACGAGCAGTACTTC
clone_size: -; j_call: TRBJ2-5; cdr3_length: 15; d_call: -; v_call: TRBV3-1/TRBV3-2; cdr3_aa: CASSQDQASWETQYF; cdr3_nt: TGTGCCAGCAGCCAGGATCAGGCTTCCTGGGAGACCCAGTACTTC
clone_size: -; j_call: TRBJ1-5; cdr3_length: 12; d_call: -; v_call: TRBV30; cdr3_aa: CAWSEGFGPQHF; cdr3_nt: TGTGCCTGGAGTGAGGGGTTTGGGCCCCAGCATTTT
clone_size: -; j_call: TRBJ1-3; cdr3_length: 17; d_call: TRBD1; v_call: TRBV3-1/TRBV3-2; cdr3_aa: CASSAKTTGVTGNTIYF; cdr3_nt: TGTGCCAGCAGCGCAAAGACAACAGGGGTTACTGGAAACACCATATATTTT
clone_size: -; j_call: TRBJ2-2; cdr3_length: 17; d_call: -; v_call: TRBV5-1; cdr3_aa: CASRGLLGGSNTGELFF; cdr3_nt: TGCGCCAGCCGGGGCCTTCTAGGAGGGTCGAACACCGGGGAGCTGTTTTTT
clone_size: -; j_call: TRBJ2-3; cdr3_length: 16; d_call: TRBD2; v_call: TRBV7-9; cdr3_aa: CASSLVGLAGEDTQYF; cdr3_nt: TGTGCCAGCAGCTTAGTCGGACTAGCGGGGGAAGATACGCAGTATTTT
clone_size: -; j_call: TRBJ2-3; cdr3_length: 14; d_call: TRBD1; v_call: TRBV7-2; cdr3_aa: CASSYDRGGDTQYF; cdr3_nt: TGTGCCAGCAGCTATGACAGGGGGGGAGATACGCAGTATTTT
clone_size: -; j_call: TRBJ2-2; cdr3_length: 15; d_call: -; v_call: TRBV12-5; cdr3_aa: CASVTRDTNTGELFF; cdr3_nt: TGTGCTAGTGTTACCCGGGACACCAACACCGGGGAGCTGTTTTTT
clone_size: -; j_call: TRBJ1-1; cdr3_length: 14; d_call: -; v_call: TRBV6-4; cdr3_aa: CASSASSGDTEAFF; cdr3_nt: TGTGCCAGCAGTGCCTCATCGGGGGACACTGAAGCTTTCTTT
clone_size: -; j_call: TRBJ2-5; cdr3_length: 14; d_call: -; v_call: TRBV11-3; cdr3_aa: CASSLDSKQETQYF; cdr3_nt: TGTGCCAGCAGTTTGGACAGCAAACAAGAGACCCAGTACTTC
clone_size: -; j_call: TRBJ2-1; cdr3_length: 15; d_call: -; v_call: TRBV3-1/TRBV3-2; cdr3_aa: CASSQGLSSYNEQFF; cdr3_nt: TGTGCCAGCAGCCAAGGGTTGAGCTCCTACAATGAGCAGTTCTTC
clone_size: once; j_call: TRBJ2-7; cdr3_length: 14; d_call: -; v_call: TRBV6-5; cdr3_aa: CASSQDSIGYEQYF; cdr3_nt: TGTGCCAGCAGCCAGGACAGTATTGGCTACGAGCAGTACTTC
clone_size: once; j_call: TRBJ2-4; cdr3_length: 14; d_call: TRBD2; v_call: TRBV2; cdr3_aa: CASSGEGYKNIQYF; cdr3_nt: TGTGCCAGCAGTGGGGAGGGCTACAAAAACATTCAGTACTTC
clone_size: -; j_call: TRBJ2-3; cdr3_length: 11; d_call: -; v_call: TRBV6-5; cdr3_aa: CASMPADTQYF; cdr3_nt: TGTGCCAGCATGCCGGCAGATACGCAGTATTTT
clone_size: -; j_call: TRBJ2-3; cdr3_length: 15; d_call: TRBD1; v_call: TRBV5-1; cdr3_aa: CASSLVQGAGNTQYF; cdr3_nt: TGCGCCAGCAGCTTGGTACAGGGGGCCGGGAATACGCAGTATTTT
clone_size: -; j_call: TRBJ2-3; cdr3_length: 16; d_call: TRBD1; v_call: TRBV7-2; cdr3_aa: CASSLGGQGATDTQYF; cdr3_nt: TGTGCCAGCAGCTTAGGAGGCCAGGGGGCCACAGATACGCAGTATTTT
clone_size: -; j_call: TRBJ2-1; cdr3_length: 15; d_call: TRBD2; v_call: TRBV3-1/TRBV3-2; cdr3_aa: CASSLSGGMVNEQFF; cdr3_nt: TGTGCCAGCAGCCTTAGCGGGGGGATGGTTAATGAGCAGTTCTTC
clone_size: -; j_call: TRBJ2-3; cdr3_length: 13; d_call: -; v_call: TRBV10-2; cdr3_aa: CASGDGSTDTQYF; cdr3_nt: TGCGCCAGCGGTGACGGGAGCACAGATACGCAGTATTTT
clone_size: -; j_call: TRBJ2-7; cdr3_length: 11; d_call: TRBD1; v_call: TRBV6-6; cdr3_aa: CACWGQGLIYF; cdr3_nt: TGTGCCTGTTGGGGACAGGGCCTAATCTACTTC
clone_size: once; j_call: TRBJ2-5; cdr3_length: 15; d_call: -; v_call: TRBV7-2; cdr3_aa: CASSPGTTRGETQYF; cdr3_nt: TGTGCCAGCAGCCCTGGGACAACAAGGGGGGAGACCCAGTACTTC
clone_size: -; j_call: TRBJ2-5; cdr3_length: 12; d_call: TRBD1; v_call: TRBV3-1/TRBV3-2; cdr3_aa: CASSRRTGQGDF; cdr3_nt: TGTGCCAGCAGCCGAAGGACGGGACAGGGGGACTTC
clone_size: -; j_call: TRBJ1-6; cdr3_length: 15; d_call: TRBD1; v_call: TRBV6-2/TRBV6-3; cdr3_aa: CASSFRDRDNSPLHF; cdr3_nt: TGTGCCAGCAGCTTCCGGGACAGAGATAATTCACCCCTCCACTTT
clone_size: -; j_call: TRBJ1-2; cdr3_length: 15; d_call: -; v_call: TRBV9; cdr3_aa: CASSVEPGEGNGYTF; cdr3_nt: TGTGCCAGCAGCGTAGAACCCGGGGAGGGTAACGGCTACACCTTC